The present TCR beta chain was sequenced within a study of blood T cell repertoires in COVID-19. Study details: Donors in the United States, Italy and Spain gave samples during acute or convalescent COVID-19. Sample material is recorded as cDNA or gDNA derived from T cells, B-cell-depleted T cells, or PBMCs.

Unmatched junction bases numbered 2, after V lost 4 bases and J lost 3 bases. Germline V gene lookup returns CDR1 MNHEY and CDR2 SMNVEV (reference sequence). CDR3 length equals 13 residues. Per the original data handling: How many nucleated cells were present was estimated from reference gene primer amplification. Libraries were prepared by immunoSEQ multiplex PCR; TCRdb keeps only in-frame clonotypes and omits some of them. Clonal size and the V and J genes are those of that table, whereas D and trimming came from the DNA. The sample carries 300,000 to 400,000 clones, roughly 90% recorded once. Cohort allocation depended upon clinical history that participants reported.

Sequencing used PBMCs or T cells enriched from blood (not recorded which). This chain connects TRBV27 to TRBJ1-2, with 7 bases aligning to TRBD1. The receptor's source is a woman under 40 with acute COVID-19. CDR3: CASSSTGDYGYTF. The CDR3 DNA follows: TGTGCCAGCAGTTCAACAGGGGACTATGGCTACACCTTC.